This T cell receptor (beta chain) emerged from a study of OX40 agonist ivuxolimab in advanced cancers. Study at large: 30% to 40% of patients had received prior checkpoint inhibitor therapy.

Here immunoSEQ multiplex PCR was the method, and the copy in TCRdb shows in-frame clones only, minus some. The table lists around 64,000 clones, roughly nine tenths of them singletons. Study outcomes and limitations: People who partly responded at 0.1-3.0 mg/kg had some of the least clonal expansion seen. At 0.1 to 3.0 mg/kg and by week 6, clonal expansion occurred in CD4+ and CD8+ blood T cells.

V shed 2 bases and J shed 4 bases, with 6 bases lying between them. This CDR3 has 14 residues. Germline-derived CDR1 and CDR2 are SEHNR and FQNEAQ (reference sequence). As for this clone: Its specificity is unknown.

This clonotype was sampled from an adult with an advanced solid tumor such as melanoma, head and neck, liver or kidney cancer. Sequencing used CD4+ or CD8+ T cells sorted from blood, obtained in a trial of the OX40 agonist ivuxolimab. This sequence joins TRBV7-9 and TRBJ1-6; D unclear. The DNA of the CDR3 is TGTGCCAGCAGCTTAAAGGATTATAATTCACCCCTCCACTTT. Its translation: CASSLKDYNSPLHF. Full variable domain (missing parts from reference TRBV7-9 and TRBJ1-6): DTGVSQNPRHKITKRGQNVTFRCDPISEHNRLYWYRQTLGQGPEFLTYFQNEAQLEKSRLLSDRFSAERPKGSFSTLEIQRTEQGDSAMYLCASSLKDYNSPLHFGNGTRLTVT.